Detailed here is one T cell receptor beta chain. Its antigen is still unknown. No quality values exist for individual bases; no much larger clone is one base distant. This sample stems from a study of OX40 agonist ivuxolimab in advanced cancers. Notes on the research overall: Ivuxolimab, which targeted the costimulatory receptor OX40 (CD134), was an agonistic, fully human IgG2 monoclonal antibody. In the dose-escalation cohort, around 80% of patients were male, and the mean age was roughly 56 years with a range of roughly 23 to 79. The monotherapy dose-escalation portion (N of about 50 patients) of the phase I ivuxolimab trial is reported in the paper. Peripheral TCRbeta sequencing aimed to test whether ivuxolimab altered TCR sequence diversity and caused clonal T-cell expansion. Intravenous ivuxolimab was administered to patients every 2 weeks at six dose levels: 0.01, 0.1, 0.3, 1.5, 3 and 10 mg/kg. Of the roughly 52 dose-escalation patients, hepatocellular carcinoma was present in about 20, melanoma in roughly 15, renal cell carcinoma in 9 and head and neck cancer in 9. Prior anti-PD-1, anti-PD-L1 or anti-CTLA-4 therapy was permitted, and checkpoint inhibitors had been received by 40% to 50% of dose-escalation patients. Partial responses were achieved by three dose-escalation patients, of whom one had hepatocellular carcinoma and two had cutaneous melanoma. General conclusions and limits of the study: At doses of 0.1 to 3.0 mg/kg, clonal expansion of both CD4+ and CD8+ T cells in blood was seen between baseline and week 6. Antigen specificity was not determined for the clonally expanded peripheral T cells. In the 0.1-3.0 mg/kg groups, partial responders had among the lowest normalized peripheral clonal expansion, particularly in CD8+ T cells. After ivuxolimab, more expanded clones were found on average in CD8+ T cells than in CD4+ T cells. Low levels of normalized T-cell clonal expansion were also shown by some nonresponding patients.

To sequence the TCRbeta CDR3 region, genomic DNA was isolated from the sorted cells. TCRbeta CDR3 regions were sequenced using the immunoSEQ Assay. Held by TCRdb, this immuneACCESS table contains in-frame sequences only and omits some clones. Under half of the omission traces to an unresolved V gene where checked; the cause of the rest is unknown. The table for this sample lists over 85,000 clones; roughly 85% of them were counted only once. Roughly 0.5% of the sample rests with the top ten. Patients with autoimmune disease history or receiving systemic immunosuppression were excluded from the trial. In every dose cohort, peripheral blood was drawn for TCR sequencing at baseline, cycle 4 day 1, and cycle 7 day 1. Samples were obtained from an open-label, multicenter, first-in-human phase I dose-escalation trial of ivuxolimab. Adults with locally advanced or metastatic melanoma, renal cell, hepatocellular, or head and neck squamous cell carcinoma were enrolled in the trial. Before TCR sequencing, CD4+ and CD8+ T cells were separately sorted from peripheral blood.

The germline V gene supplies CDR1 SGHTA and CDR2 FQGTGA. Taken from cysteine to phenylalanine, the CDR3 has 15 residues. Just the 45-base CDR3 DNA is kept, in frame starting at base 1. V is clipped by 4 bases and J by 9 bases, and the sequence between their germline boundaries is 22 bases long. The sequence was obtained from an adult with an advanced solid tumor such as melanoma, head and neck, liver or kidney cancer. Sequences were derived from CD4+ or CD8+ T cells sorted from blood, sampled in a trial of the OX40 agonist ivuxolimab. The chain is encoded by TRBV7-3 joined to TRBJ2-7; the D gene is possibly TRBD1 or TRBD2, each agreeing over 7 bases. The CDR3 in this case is CASSSNDREGGRQYF. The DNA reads TGTGCCAGCAGCTCAAACGACAGGGAGGGCGGGAGGCAGTACTTC.